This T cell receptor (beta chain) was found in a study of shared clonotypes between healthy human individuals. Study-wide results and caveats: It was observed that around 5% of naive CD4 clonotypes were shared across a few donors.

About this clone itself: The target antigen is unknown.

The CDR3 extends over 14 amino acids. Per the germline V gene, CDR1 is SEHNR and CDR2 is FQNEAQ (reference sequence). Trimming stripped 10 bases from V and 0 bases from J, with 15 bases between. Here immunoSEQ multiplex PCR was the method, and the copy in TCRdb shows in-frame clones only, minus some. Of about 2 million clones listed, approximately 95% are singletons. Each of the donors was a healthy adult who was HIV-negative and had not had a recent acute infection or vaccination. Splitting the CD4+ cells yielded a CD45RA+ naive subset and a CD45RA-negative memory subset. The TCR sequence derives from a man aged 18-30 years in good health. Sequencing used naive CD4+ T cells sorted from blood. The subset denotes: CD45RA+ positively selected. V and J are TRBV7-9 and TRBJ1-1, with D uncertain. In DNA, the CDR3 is TGTGCCACACGACCCGGGGAAGTGAACACTGAAGCTTTCTTT. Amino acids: CATRPGEVNTEAFF.